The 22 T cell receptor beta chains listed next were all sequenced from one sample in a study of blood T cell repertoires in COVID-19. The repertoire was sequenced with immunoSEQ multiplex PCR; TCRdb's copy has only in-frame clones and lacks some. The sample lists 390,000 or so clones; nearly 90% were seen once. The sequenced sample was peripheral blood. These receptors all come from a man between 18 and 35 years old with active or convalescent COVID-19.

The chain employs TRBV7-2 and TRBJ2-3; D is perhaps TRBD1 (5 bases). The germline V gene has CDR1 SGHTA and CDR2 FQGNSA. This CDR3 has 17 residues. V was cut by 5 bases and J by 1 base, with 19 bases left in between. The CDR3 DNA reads TGTGCCAGCAGCCAAGGTGTGCTCGCAGGGCGCACAGATACGCAGTATTTT. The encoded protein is CASSQGVLAGRTDTQYF.

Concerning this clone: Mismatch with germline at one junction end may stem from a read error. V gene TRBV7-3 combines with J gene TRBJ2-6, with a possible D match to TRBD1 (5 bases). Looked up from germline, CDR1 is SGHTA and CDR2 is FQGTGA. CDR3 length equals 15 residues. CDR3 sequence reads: CASSLIGPGANVLTF. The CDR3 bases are TGTGCCAGCAGCTTGATCGGACCTGGGGCCAACGTGCTGACTTTC. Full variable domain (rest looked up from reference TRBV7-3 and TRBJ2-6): GAGVSQTPSNKVTEKGKYVELRCDPISGHTALYWYRQSLGQGPEFLIYFQGTGAADDSGLPNDRFFAVRPEGSVSTLKIQRTERGDSAVYLCASSLIGPGANVLTFGAGSRLTVL.

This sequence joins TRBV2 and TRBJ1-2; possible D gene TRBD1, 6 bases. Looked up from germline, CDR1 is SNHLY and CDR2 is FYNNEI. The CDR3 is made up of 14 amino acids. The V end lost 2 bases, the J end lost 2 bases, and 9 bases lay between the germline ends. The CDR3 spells CASSELQGNYGYTF. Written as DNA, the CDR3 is TGTGCCAGCAGTGAACTACAGGGAAACTATGGCTACACCTTC.

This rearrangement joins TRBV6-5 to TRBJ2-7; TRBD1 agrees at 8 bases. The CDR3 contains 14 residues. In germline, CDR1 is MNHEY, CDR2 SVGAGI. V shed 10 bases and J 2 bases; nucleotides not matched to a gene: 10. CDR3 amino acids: CATGWGTGTYEQYF. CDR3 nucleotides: TGTGCCACTGGATGGGGGACAGGAACCTACGAGCAGTACTTC.

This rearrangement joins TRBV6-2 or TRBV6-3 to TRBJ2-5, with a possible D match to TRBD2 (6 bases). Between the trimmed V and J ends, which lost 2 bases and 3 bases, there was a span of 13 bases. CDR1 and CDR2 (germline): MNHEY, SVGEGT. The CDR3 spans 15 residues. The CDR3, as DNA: TGTGCCAGCAGTTACGGAGGGACCCGAAAAGAGACCCAGTACTTC. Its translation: CASSYGGTRKETQYF.

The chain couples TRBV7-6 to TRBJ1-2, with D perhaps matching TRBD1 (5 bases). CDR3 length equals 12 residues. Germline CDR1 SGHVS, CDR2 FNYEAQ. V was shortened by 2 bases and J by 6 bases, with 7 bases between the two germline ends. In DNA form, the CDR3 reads TGTGCCAGCAGCTTAACGGGGGATGGCTACACCTTC. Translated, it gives CASSLTGDGYTF.

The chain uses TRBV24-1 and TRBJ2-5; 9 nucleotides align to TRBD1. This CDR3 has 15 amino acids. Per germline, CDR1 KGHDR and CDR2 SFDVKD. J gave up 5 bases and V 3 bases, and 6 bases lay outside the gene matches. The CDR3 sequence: CATSDLTGGVETQYF. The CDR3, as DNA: TGTGCCACCAGTGATCTGACAGGGGGGGTTGAGACCCAGTACTTC.

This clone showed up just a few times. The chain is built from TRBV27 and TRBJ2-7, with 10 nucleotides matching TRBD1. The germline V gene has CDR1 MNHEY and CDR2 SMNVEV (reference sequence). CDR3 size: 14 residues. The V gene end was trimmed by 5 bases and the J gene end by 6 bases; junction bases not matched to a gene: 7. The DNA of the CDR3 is TGTGCCAGCAGTCTCCAGACAGGGGGCGGCGAGCAGTACTTC. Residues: CASSLQTGGGEQYF.

CDR3 region: CASSGQGFEKLFF. The CDR3 DNA reads as TGTGCCAGCAGTGGGCAGGGTTTTGAAAAACTGTTTTTT. This chain uses TRBV2 with TRBJ1-4; tentative D call: TRBD1 (5 bases). CDR3 size: 13 residues. V was cut by 4 bases and J by 7 bases, with 10 bases left in between. Germline V lookup: CDR1 SNHLY, CDR2 FYNNEI. Combining the CDR3 with reference TRBV2 and TRBJ1-4 gives the whole variable domain EPEVTQTPSHQVTQMGQEVILRCVPISNHLYFYWYRQILGQKVEFLVSFYNNEISEKSEIFDDQFSVERPDGSNFTLKIRSTKLEDSAMYFCASSGQGFEKLFFGSGTQLSVL.

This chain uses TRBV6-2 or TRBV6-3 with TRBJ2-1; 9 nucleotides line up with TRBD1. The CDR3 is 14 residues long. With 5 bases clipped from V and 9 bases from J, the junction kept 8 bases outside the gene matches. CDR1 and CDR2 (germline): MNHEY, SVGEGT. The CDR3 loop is CASSDRTGATEQFF. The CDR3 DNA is TGTGCCAGCAGTGATCGGACAGGGGCCACTGAGCAGTTCTTC.

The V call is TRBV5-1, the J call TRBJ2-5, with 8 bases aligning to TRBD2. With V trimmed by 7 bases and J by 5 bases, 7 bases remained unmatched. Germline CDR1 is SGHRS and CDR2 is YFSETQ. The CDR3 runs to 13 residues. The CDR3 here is CASAGREPETQYF. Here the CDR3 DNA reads TGCGCCAGCGCCGGGAGGGAGCCCGAGACCCAGTACTTC.

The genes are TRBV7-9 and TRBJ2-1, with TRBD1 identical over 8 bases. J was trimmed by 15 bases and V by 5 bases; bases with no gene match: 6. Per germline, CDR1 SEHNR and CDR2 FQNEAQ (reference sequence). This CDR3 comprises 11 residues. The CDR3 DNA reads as TGTGCCAGCAGCATGGACAGGGAACCGTTCTTC. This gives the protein CASSMDREPFF.

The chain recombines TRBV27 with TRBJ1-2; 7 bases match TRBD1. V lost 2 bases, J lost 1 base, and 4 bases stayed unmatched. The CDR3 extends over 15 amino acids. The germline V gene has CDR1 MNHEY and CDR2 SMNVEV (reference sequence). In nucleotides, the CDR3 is TGTGCCAGCAGTTTAACAGGGGCCTATAACTATGGCTACACCTTC. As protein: CASSLTGAYNYGYTF.

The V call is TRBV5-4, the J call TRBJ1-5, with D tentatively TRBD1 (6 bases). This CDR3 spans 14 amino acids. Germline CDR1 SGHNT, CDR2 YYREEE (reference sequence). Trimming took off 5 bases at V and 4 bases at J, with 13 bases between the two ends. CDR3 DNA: TGTGCCAGCAGTCCCGAGGGGGTGAATCAGCCCCAGCATTTT. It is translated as CASSPEGVNQPQHF.

CDR3 in amino acids: CASSQDPLGVSPEQFF. The CDR3 coding sequence is TGCGCCAGCAGCCAAGATCCCCTAGGTGTATCCCCTGAGCAGTTCTTC. The chain recombines TRBV4-3 with TRBJ2-1; no clear D. V was clipped by 0 bases and J by 9 bases, with 18 bases between them. This CDR3 is 16 amino acids long. Germline assignment: CDR1 LGHNA and CDR2 YSLEER.

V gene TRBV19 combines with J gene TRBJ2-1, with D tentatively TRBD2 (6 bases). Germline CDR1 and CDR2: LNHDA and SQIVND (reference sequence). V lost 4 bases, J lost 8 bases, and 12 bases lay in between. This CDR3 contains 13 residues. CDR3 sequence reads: CASSRRGRHEQFF. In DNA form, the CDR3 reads TGTGCCAGTAGTAGGAGGGGTCGCCATGAGCAGTTCTTC.

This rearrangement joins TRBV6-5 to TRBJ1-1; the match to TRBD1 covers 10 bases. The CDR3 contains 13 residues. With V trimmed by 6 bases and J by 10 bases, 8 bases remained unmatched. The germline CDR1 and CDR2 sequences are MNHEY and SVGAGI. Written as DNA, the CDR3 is TGTGCCAGCAGGGGGGACAGGGGAAGATTAGCTTTCTTT. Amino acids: CASRGDRGRLAFF.

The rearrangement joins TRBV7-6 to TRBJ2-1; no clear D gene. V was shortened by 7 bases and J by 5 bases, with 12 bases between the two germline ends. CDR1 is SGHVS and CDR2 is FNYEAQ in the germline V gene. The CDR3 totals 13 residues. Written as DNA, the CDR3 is TGTGCCAGCACCCCGGCAGGCGACAATGAGCAGTTCTTC. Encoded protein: CASTPAGDNEQFF.

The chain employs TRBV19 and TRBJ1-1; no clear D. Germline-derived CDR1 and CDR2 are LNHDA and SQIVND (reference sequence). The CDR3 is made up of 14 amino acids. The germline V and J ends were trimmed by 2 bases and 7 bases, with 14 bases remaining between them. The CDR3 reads CASSIPRSSDEAFF. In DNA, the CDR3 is TGTGCCAGTAGTATACCCAGGTCCAGTGATGAAGCTTTCTTT.

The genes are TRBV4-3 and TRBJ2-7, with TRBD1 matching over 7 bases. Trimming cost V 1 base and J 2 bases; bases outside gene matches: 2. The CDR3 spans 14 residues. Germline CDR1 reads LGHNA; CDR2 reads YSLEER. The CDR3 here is CASSQVTGAYEQYF. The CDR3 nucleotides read TGCGCCAGCAGCCAAGTTACAGGGGCCTACGAGCAGTACTTC.

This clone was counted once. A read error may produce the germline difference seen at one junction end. CDR3 protein: CASSQYSGRSFNEQFF. CDR3 sequence (DNA): TGTGCCAGCAGCCAGTATAGCGGGAGATCCTTCAATGAGCAGTTCTTC. This chain connects TRBV3-1 (or the pseudogene TRBV3-2) to TRBJ2-1, with TRBD2 identical over 9 bases. This CDR3 is 16 amino acids long. Germline V gives CDR1 LGHDT, CDR2 YNNKEL (reference sequence).

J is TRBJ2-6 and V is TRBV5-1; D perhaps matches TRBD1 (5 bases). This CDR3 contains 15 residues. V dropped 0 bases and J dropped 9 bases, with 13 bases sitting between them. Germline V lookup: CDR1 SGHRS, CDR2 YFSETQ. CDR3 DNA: TGCGCCAGCAGCTTGGATCCAGGGTGGGACAACGTCCTGACTTTC. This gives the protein CASSLDPGWDNVLTF.